Sequencing of this T cell receptor beta chain was carried out in a study of T cell repertoires in cytomegalovirus infection. One entry per CDR3 protein results from TCRdb running MiXCR on the reads. Of more than 200,000 distinct CDR3 sequences in the sample, 9.1% were seen once. General study points: In two of eight donors, the top clonotype was HLA-C-restricted CMV-specific.

Deletions cut 4 bases from V and 3 bases from J, with 9 bases between. The CDR3 loop spans 14 amino acids. As to this clonotype: Its specificity is unknown.

The TCR was taken from a human donor in good health (CMV status not recorded). Some clones in this sample may be carry-over from other donors' samples. Sequencing used PBMCs. This chain joins TRBV12-3 or TRBV12-4 and TRBJ2-2, with TRBD1 as a possible D gene (6 bases). CDR3 DNA sequence: TGTGCCAGCAGTTCAGGGGTCCACACCGGGGAGCTGTTTTTT. Translating gives CASSSGVHTGELFF.